There are many counts of the clone carrying this T cell receptor (beta chain). The data stem from a study of tumor-infiltrating lymphocytes in primary liver carcinoma. Study-wide context: Surgical resection was the treatment these patients received for primary liver carcinoma. Tumors, staged T1-T3 N0M0, spanned about 4.2 to 10 cm.

With a constant-region primer, TCR beta cDNA was made from approximately 510 ng of total RNA. The TCR beta library was amplified through three nested multiplex PCR rounds in a modified ARM-PCR procedure. PCR rounds one and two used TRBV1-TRBV30 forward primers with a C-beta reverse primer for 10 cycles each. TCRdb re-called the multiplex PCR reads through MiXCR, storing one row per CDR3 protein. The table records approximately 300,000 distinct CDR3 sequences, approximately 65% of them present only once. Unsorted whole blood served as the source of blood RNA, and germline DNA was extracted as well. Germline V lookup: CDR1 LGHNA, CDR2 YNFKEQ. V lost 0 bases to trimming and J lost 5 bases, with 13 bases between them. The CDR3 contains 15 residues.

The TCR was taken from a middle-aged man with primary liver carcinoma and hepatitis B virus infection. The J gene is TRBJ1-1, the V gene TRBV4-2; D gene ambiguous. Material for sequencing was peripheral blood. CDR3 sequence: CASSQEVVRLTEAFF. The DNA of the CDR3 is TGTGCCAGCAGCCAAGAAGTGGTACGGCTAACTGAAGCTTTCTTT.